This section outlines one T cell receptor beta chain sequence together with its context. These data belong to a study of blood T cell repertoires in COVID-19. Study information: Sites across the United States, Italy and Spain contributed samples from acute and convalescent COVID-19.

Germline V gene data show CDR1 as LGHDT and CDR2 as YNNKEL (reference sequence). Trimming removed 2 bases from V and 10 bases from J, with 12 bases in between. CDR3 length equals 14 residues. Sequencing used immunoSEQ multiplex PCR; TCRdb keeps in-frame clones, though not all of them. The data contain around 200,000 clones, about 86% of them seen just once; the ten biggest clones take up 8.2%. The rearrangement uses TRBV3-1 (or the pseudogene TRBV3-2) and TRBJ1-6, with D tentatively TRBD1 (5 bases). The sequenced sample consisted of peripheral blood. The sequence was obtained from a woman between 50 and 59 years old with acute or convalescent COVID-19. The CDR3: CASSQKQGSSPLHF. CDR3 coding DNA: TGTGCCAGCAGCCAAAAGCAGGGTAGCTCACCCCTCCACTTT.